This T cell receptor (beta chain) was obtained from a study of cytomegalovirus exposure and HLA in healthy donors. Primers: 60 Vbeta forward and 13 Jbeta reverse. Clones were read by immunoSEQ multiplex PCR, and TCRdb kept only the in-frame ones, dropping some. The sample shows 75,000 to 90,000 clones, about 77% of them seen only once. The V and J ends lost 1 base and 3 bases, in that order; junction bases with no gene match: 2. CDR3 length: 14 residues. Germline CDR1 SGHVS, CDR2 FQNEAQ. The material sequenced was PBMCs. The chain links TRBV7-8 to TRBJ2-5; TRBD1 aligns across 7 bases. The source of this sequence is a man aged 50 to 59 in good health and CMV-seronegative. The CDR3 is CASSLGGTEETQYF. DNA for the CDR3: TGTGCCAGCAGCTTAGGAGGGACAGAAGAGACCCAGTACTTC.